This TCR beta chain was obtained from a study of T cells in Graves' hyperthyroidism and ophthalmopathy. In this sample, this clonotype turned up many times. One end of the junction varies from germline; a read error may be responsible. Germline values: CDR1 GTSNPN, CDR2 SVGIG (reference sequence). The CDR3 is made up of 13 amino acids. Amplified TCR beta CDR3 regions derived from RNA transcripts. Carried out on the TCR CDR3, a first-round RT-PCR used the HTBI primer set. A single record per CDR3 protein comes from TCRdb applying MiXCR to the multiplex PCR reads. Found here are about 720,000 distinct CDR3 sequences, 16% of them singletons; the top ten hold around 7.7%.

This chain uses TRBV30 with TRBJ1-1, with D unresolved. The sequence came from a man younger than 30 with Graves' hyperthyroidism. Sequencing was done on a sample of blood. The CDR3 loop is CAWSVRGNIEAFF. The CDR3 DNA reads TGTGCCTGGAGTGTAAGAGGGAACATTGAAGCTTTCTTT.